Listed here are 2 T cell receptor beta chains from one sample, sequenced in a study of metastatic and nonmetastatic thyroid tumors. Each patient came to thyroid surgery without any prior treatment (of any kind). With MiXCR, TCRdb reprocessed the PCR reads. The sample has approximately 17,000 clones; about 25% are singletons. The sample consisted of blood. The receptor set was obtained from a male donor with papillary thyroid cancer or a benign thyroid nodule (not recorded which). Some clones in this sample may be carry-over from other donors' samples.

This clone has just a few counts. This chain joins TRBV19 and TRBJ2-7, with D perhaps matching TRBD1 or TRBD2 (5 bases each). CDR3 length: 13 residues. Germline lookup yields CDR1 LNHDA and CDR2 SQIVND (reference sequence). V was cut by 3 bases and J by 2 bases, with 8 bases left in between. The DNA for the CDR3 is TGTGCCAGTAGTATGAGGGGCACCTACGAGCAGTACTTC. Its protein is CASSMRGTYEQYF.

In its sample, this clone ranks as medium-sized. The gene calls are TRBV6-1 and TRBJ1-6, with TRBD1 identical over 7 bases. CDR1 and CDR2 (germline): MNHNS, SASEGT. This CDR3 spans 15 amino acids. The ends lost 6 bases at V and 2 bases at J; junction bases unmatched: 4. CDR3 DNA: TGTGCCAGCAGGAGGGGGCACACCTATAATTCACCCCTCCACTTT. Translating it yields CASRRGHTYNSPLHF.